Detailed here is one T cell receptor beta chain. This clonotype showed up many times. Its recognized antigen is unknown. Base quality data are lacking; no much larger clone is found one base away. This sample is part of a study of T cells after yellow fever vaccination (dated by TCRdb to the late 2010s). With respect to the entire study: The SMART-Seq v4 Ultra Low Input RNA kit was used to prepare libraries from fractions with low cell numbers. Blood samples were taken at several timepoints before and after primary and secondary immunization, and bulk PBMC replicates and cell subsets were isolated. To follow T-cell clones before and after both primary and booster YFV17D yellow fever vaccination, bulk TCR alpha and beta repertoires underwent longitudinal sequencing. Two healthy male donors made up the cohort, one aged 18 to 29 years and the other aged 30 to 39 years. The investigation overall reported the following: The secondary T-cell response was found to be weaker but faster than the primary response, with a peak reached on day 5 rather than on day 15. A small fraction of clonotypes appeared in both the CD4 and CD8 compartments, likely as a result of convergent recombination. The study included only a couple of donors, which limits how far the findings can be generalized. After the booster, most clones that had expanded after primary vaccination were detected again (around 96% of CD4 and roughly nine tenths of CD8), suggesting broad maintenance of memory. Computational filtering was required because FACS-sorted repertoires could contain abundant contaminating clonotypes from the bulk population.

V ends up 0 bases short and J 6 bases short, with an unmatched junction base count of 8. From the germline V gene (reference sequence), CDR1 is MNHEY and CDR2 is SMNVEV. The CDR3 numbers 16 residues from cysteine through phenylalanine. CDR3 DNA is the only sequence kept; it has 48 bases, read in frame from the first base. Sequenced using an Illumina NovaSeq 6000. Synthesis of TCR cDNA relied on 5'RACE template switching, a step that introduced a universal primer site along with unique molecular identifiers. Priming of cDNA synthesis was performed from both the TCR alpha and TCR beta constant segments. Two PCR steps were used to amplify libraries, with sample barcodes and sequencing adapters being added in the second step. Sequencing of libraries was done on Illumina HiSeq 2500 (2x100 bp) or NovaSeq (2x150 bp). The paper's data handling went like this. Demultiplexing of reads and collapsing into UMI consensus sequences were performed with MIGEC, and V(D)J alignment was carried out with MiXCR. Using edgeR on replicate PBMC samples, clonotypes were called vaccine-responding if FDR was below 0.01 and the log2 fold change was above 5 up to day 15. Each bulk clonotype was labeled CD4 or CD8 based on which sequenced repertoire, CD4 or CD8, contained the clonotype at higher abundance. TCRdb cleaned the public reads at Q25 with fastp, built clones with MiXCR and kept in-frame beta chains. Identical CDR3 protein sequences are pooled into one entry, listed with their most common genes and DNA. The V and J calls were determined by TCRdb, not by the authors. This sample has 85,000 to 100,000 distinct CDR3 sequences in its table, and under 6.5% of those were observed once. In total, the top ten clones hold roughly 39% of the sample.

The treatment or condition label here, explained by the study, means: live attenuated yellow fever vaccine strain. A standard Ficoll-Paque protocol was used to isolate PBMCs from peripheral blood. Dynabeads CD4 and CD8 positive selection kits were used to isolate the CD4 and CD8 T-cell fractions. TriZol was used to extract RNA from bulk PBMCs, from CD4 and CD8 fractions, and from dextramer-positive and dextramer-negative fractions. The source of this sequence is a man between 18 and 29 years old who received the YFV17D yellow fever vaccine. The V gene is TRBV27 and the J gene is TRBJ2-1, and 7 junctional nucleotides match TRBD2. Sequenced here: CD8+ T cells sorted from PBMCs, sampled 10 days after the yellow fever booster vaccination. The base sequence is TGTGCCAGCAGTTTATCCCTGGCGGGGGTCGGCAATGAGCAGTTCTTC. This sequence encodes CASSLSLAGVGNEQFF.